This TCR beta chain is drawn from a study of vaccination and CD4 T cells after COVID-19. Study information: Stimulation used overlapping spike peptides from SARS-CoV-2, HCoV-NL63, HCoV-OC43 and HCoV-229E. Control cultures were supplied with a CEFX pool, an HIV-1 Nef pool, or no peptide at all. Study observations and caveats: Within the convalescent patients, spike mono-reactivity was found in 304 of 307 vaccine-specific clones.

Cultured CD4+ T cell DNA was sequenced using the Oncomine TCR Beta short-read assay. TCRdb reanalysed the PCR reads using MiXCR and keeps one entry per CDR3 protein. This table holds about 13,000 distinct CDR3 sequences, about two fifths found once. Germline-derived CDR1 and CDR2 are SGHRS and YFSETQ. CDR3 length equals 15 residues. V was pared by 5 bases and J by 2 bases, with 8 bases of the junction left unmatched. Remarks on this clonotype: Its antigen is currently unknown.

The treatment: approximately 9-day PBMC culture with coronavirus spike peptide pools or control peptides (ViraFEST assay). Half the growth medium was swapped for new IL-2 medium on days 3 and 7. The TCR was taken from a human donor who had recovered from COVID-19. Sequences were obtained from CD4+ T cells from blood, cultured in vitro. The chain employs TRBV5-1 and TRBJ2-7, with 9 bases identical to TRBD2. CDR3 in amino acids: CASRPALAGTYEQYF. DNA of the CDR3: TGCGCCAGCAGACCGGCCCTAGCGGGGACCTACGAGCAGTACTTC.